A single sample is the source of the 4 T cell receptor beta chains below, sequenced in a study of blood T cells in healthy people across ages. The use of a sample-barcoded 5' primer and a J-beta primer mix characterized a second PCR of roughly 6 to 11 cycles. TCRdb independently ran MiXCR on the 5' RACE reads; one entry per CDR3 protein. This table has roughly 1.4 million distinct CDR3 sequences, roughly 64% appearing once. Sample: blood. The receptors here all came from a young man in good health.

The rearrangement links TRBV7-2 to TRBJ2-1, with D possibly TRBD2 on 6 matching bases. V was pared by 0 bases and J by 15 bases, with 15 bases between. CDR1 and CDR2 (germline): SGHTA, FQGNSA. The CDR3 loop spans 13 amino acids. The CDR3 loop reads CASSLALGDSAFF. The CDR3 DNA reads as TGTGCCAGCAGCTTAGCTCTGGGGGACTCAGCGTTCTTC.

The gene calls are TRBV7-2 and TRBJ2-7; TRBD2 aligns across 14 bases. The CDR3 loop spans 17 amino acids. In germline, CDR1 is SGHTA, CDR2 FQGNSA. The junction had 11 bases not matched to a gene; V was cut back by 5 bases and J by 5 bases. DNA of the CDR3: TGTGCCAGCAGCCGCCAGACTAGCGGGGGGGCTTCCCACGAGCAGTACTTC. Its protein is CASSRQTSGGASHEQYF.

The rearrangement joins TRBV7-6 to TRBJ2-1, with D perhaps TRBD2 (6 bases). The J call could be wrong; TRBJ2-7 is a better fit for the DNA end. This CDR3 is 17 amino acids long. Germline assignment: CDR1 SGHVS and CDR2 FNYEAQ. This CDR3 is CASSPPRAGNSYNEQYF. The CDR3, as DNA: TGTGCCAGCAGCCCCCCCCGGGCGGGGAACTCCTACAATGAGCAGTACTTC.

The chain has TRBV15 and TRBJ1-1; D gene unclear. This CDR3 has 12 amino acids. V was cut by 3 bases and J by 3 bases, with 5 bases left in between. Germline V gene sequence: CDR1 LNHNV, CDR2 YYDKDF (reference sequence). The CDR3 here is CATSSTYTEAFF. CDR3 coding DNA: TGTGCCACCAGCAGTACATACACTGAAGCTTTCTTT. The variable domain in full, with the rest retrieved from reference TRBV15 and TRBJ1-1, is DAMVIQNPRYQVTQFGKPVTLSCSQTLNHNVMYWYQQKSSQAPKLLFHYYDKDFNNEADTPDNFQSRRPNTSFCFLDIRSPGLGDTAMYLCATSSTYTEAFFGQGTRLTVV.